The next 15 T cell receptor beta chains were all read from a single sample in a study of persistence of HIV-infected CD4 T cells. The libraries were made with immunoSEQ version 4 in survey mode. Profiling relied on immunoSEQ multiplex PCR, and the TCRdb table lists in-frame clones only, not all of them. Seen here are more than 30,000 clones, about 80% observed once, and the top ten hold nearly 6.5%. Cells were stimulated with CMV-infected fibroblast lysates at approximately 10 ug/mL. Sorted nonresponding memory CD4+ T cells were CD40L-negative, CD69-negative, CD45RO-high. The antigens for these receptors are not known. This sample comprised CD4+ T cells sorted from PBMCs after roughly 18-hour stimulation, obtained from a patient who received antiretroviral therapy. Receptor source: an adult woman with HIV who was CMV-seropositive.

The chain is built from TRBV28 and TRBJ1-2; D possibly corresponds to TRBD1 (6 bases). This CDR3 has 14 residues. Germline CDR1 is MDHEN and CDR2 is SYDVKM. Trimming took off 1 base at V and 5 bases at J, with 11 bases between the two ends. For the CDR3, the DNA is TGTGCCAGCAGTTTATTTGCAGGGGAATATGGCTACACCTTC. Translation: CASSLFAGEYGYTF.

The J gene is TRBJ2-7, the V gene TRBV18; 7 bases align to TRBD1. The germline gives CDR1 KGHSH, CDR2 LQKENI. Trimming removed 2 bases from V and 5 bases from J; junction bases left unmatched: 15. The length of the CDR3 is 17 residues. CDR3: CASSPNIPGTDNHEQYF. The CDR3 DNA reads as TGTGCCAGCTCACCAAATATCCCCGGGACAGACAATCACGAGCAGTACTTC.

This chain uses TRBV29-1 with TRBJ1-1; TRBD1 aligns across 8 bases. Per germline, CDR1 SQVTM and CDR2 ANQGSEA. CDR3 length equals 14 residues. V trimming: 7 bases; J trimming: 4 bases; junction bases outside the gene matches: 11. The CDR3 loop reads CSARGQGIFTEAFF. The CDR3, as DNA: TGCAGCGCCCGAGGACAGGGAATATTCACTGAAGCTTTCTTT.

The chain joins TRBV11-3 to TRBJ1-2; a possible D gene is TRBD1 (6 bases). Trimming removed 8 bases at V and 8 bases at J, with 21 bases between. Germline CDR1 SGHNT, CDR2 YENEEA. The length of the CDR3 is 14 residues. CDR3 region: CASGLVEGGYGYTF. CDR3 DNA: TGTGCCAGCGGCCTGGTAGAAGGGGGATACGGCTACACCTTC.

The chain joins TRBV27 to TRBJ1-2, with TRBD1 as a possible D gene (5 bases). This CDR3 has 14 residues. V was clipped by 2 bases and J by 8 bases, with 15 bases between them. Germline V gene data show CDR1 as MNHEY and CDR2 as SMNVEV (reference sequence). The CDR3 nucleotides read TGTGCCAGCAGTTTACGCCGGGACTTACCGGGCTACACCTTC. Amino acids: CASSLRRDLPGYTF.

A few counts support this clone. The chain couples TRBV19 to TRBJ1-4; a weak D match, TRBD1 (6 bases). The germline V gene encodes CDR1 LNHDA and CDR2 SQIVND (reference sequence). Trimming removed 5 bases at V and 8 bases at J, with 15 bases between. CDR3 length equals 14 residues. The CDR3 reads CASSFGTRAEKLFF. In nucleotides, the CDR3 is TGTGCCAGTAGTTTCGGGACACGTGCGGAAAAACTGTTTTTT. The variable domain in full, with the rest retrieved from reference TRBV19 and TRBJ1-4, is DGGITQSPKYLFRKEGQNVTLSCEQNLNHDAMYWYRQDPGQGLRLIYYSQIVNDFQKGDIAEGYSVSREKKESFPLTVTSAQKNPTAFYLCASSFGTRAEKLFFGSGTQLSVL.

This sequence joins TRBV6-5 and TRBJ2-6; D is undetermined. This CDR3 is 12 amino acids long. With 4 bases removed from V and 2 bases from J, the gap between germline ends came to 0 bases. Germline V lookup: CDR1 MNHEY, CDR2 SVGAGI. This CDR3 reads CASSSGANVLTF. DNA for the CDR3: TGTGCCAGCAGTTCTGGGGCCAACGTCCTGACTTTC.

The V call is TRBV6-6, the J call TRBJ2-1; TRBD2 matches 9 bases. The CDR3 has 11 amino acids. The ends lost 6 bases at V and 10 bases at J; junction bases unmatched: 1. Per the germline V gene, CDR1 is MNHNY and CDR2 is SVGAGI (reference sequence). The CDR3 loop is CASRTSGEQFF. CDR3 bases: TGTGCCAGCAGGACTAGCGGAGAGCAGTTCTTC.

This clone turned up a few times. V gene TRBV18 combines with J gene TRBJ2-2; D may correspond to TRBD1 or TRBD2 (5 bases each). The CDR3 has 14 amino acids. V was clipped by 8 bases and J by 2 bases, with 12 bases between them. CDR1 is KGHSH and CDR2 is LQKENI in the germline V gene. The DNA of the CDR3 is TGTGCCAGCGCGCGAGGGGTTAACACCGGGGAGCTGTTTTTT. Its protein product is CASARGVNTGELFF.

The V call is TRBV7-2, the J call TRBJ1-2; 9 positions agree with TRBD1. The ends lost 3 bases at V and 6 bases at J; junction bases unmatched: 8. CDR1 SGHTA and CDR2 FQGNSA come from the germline V gene. The CDR3 has 15 amino acids. CDR3 residues: CASSFSRRTGDGYTF. Here the CDR3 DNA reads TGTGCCAGCAGCTTTAGTAGGAGGACAGGGGATGGCTACACCTTC. The variable domain in full, completed from reference TRBV7-2 and TRBJ1-2, reads GAGVSQSPSNKVTEKGKDVELRCDPISGHTALYWYRQSLGQGLEFLIYFQGNSAPDKSGLPSDRFSAERTGGSVSTLTIQRTQQEDSAVYLCASSFSRRTGDGYTFGSGTRLTVV.

The V gene is TRBV7-6, the J gene TRBJ1-5; no clear D gene. Looked up from germline, CDR1 is SGHVS and CDR2 is FNYEAQ. The V gene lost 2 bases and the J gene lost 6 bases, with 11 bases spanning the gap. CDR3 length: 14 amino acids. The CDR3: CASSLTPTGQPQHF. The CDR3 DNA follows: TGTGCCAGCAGCTTAACCCCCACTGGTCAGCCCCAGCATTTT. Variable domain in full (rest from reference TRBV7-6 and TRBJ1-5): GAGVSQSPRYKVTKRGQDVALRCDPISGHVSLYWYRQALGQGPEFLTYFNYEAQQDKSGLPNDRFSAERPEGSISTLTIQRTEQRDSAMYRCASSLTPTGQPQHFGDGTRLSIL.

This chain connects TRBV18 to TRBJ2-7, with 12 bases matching TRBD1. The CDR3 consists of 15 residues. With 3 bases clipped from V and 5 bases from J, the junction kept 5 bases outside the gene matches. Germline loops: CDR1 KGHSH, CDR2 LQKENI. Here the CDR3 DNA reads TGTGCCAGCTCACCTTCCGGGACAGGGGGCAACGAGCAGTACTTC. It translates to CASSPSGTGGNEQYF.

This clone was found once. The chain uses TRBV10-2 and TRBJ2-1, with TRBD2 identical over 9 bases. V lost 7 bases to trimming and J lost 8 bases; unmatched junction nucleotides: 6. CDR1 and CDR2 from the germline V gene are WSHSY and SAAADI. This CDR3 spans 13 amino acids. CDR3: CASNAGGPHEQFF. The CDR3, as DNA: TGCGCCAGCAACGCGGGAGGGCCACATGAGCAGTTCTTC.

The CDR3 DNA reads TGCGCCAGCAGCCAGGGTCTGACAGCCTCTGGAAACACCATATATTTT. This encodes CASSQGLTASGNTIYF. The chain recombines TRBV4-1 with TRBJ1-3; D perhaps matches TRBD1 (5 bases). The CDR3 has 16 amino acids. The V end was cut by 3 bases, the J end by 0 bases, with 12 bases between. Germline CDR1 MGHRA, CDR2 YSYEKL.

The V call is TRBV30, the J call TRBJ1-2; 8 bases agree with TRBD1. Germline CDR1 reads GTSNPN; CDR2 reads SVGIG (reference sequence). V was pared by 4 bases and J by 4 bases, with 17 bases of the junction left unmatched. The CDR3 sequence is 17 residues long. The CDR3 coding sequence is TGTGCCTGGACTCTACGGGGGACAGGCGTTTTTTCCTATGGCTACACCTTC. It specifies CAWTLRGTGVFSYGYTF.